These 26 T cell receptor beta chains share one sample of origin, sequenced in a study of blood T cell repertoires in COVID-19. Profiled with immunoSEQ multiplex PCR; TCRdb holds only in-frame clones, not every one. The table shows a few hundred thousand clones, with roughly 89% occurring only once. The specimen was peripheral blood. The receptors here all came from a man aged 55 to 69 who had recovered from COVID-19.

CDR3 amino acids: CATSRDLADTQYF. CDR3 DNA: TGTGCCACCAGCAGAGATCTCGCAGATACGCAGTATTTT. This chain joins TRBV15 and TRBJ2-3; the D is unclear. The CDR3 has 13 amino acids. The V gene lost 0 bases and the J gene lost 4 bases, with 5 bases spanning the gap. CDR1 is LNHNV, CDR2 YYDKDF, per germline (reference sequence).

This chain links TRBV9 with TRBJ2-3; 13 nucleotides agree with TRBD2. Germline V lookup: CDR1 SGDLS, CDR2 YYNGEE. The CDR3 sequence is 16 residues long. With V trimmed by 0 bases and J by 4 bases, 2 bases remained unmatched. As DNA, the CDR3 is TGTGCCAGCAGCGTAGCACTAGCGGGAGGGGCAGATACGCAGTATTTT. Its protein is CASSVALAGGADTQYF.

The count of this clone is one. The chain carries TRBV30 and TRBJ1-1; TRBD1 matches at 7 bases. V dropped 4 bases and J dropped 4; count of bases not matched to a gene: 9. Germline CDR1 is GTSNPN and CDR2 is SVGIG (reference sequence). The CDR3 runs 14 residues. CDR3 nucleotide sequence: TGTGCCTGGAAACAAGGGGGCTCGGGCACTGAAGCTTTCTTT. Its translation: CAWKQGGSGTEAFF. Together with reference TRBV30 and TRBJ1-1, the CDR3 gives the full variable domain: SQTIHQWPATLVQPVGSPLSLECTVEGTSNPNLYWYRQAAGRGLQLLFYSVGIGQISSEVPQNLSASRPQDRQFILSSKKLLLSDSGFYLCAWKQGGSGTEAFFGQGTRLTVV.

This clone was detected only a few times. The chain recombines TRBV5-1 with TRBJ2-3; 7 nucleotides agree with TRBD2. Unmatched junction bases numbered 10, after V lost 0 bases and J lost 0 bases. The CDR3 has 18 amino acids. Germline CDR1 SGHRS, CDR2 YFSETQ. The CDR3 here is CASSLGPRGVLSTDTQYF. The CDR3 nucleotides are TGCGCCAGCAGCTTGGGGCCCCGGGGGGTCTTGAGCACAGATACGCAGTATTTT. Variable domain in full (rest from reference TRBV5-1 and TRBJ2-3): KAGVTQTPRYLIKTRGQQVTLSCSPISGHRSVSWYQQTPGQGLQFLFEYFSETQRNKGNFPGRFSGRQFSNSRSEMNVSTLELGDSALYLCASSLGPRGVLSTDTQYFGPGTRLTVL.

The chain recombines TRBV5-1 with TRBJ2-2, with unresolved D. Trimming stripped 3 bases from V and 7 bases from J, with 7 bases between. From germline, CDR1 is SGHRS and CDR2 YFSETQ. CDR3 size: 12 residues. The CDR3 region has the DNA TGCGCCAGCAGCTCAAACGGCGGGGAGCTGTTTTTT. As protein: CASSSNGGELFF. Looking up the rest from reference TRBV5-1 and TRBJ2-2 gives the full variable domain: KAGVTQTPRYLIKTRGQQVTLSCSPISGHRSVSWYQQTPGQGLQFLFEYFSETQRNKGNFPGRFSGRQFSNSRSEMNVSTLELGDSALYLCASSSNGGELFFGEGSRLTVL.

This chain uses TRBV6-6 with TRBJ2-1; 7 bases map to TRBD1. Germline lookup yields CDR1 MNHNY and CDR2 SVGAGI (reference sequence). This CDR3 has 12 residues. Trimming at V came to 8 bases and at J to 9 bases, leaving 7 bases not matched to a gene. The CDR3 region is CASGTRGTEQFF. CDR3 coding DNA: TGTGCCAGCGGAACCAGGGGGACTGAGCAGTTCTTC.

The chain has TRBV2 and TRBJ1-2; tentative D call: TRBD1 (6 bases). V lost 3 bases, J lost 4 bases, and 15 bases lay in between. Germline V gene data show CDR1 as SNHLY and CDR2 as FYNNEI. The CDR3 runs to 15 residues. The CDR3 nucleotides read TGTGCCAGCAGTGAGAACAGGGTTGTTCGCTATGGCTACACCTTC. Protein: CASSENRVVRYGYTF.

The chain couples TRBV28 to TRBJ2-1; 8 nucleotides align to TRBD1. This CDR3 has 15 amino acids. The germline V gene has CDR1 MDHEN and CDR2 SYDVKM. The J segment lost 4 bases and the V segment lost 3 bases, leaving 5 bases of the junction unmatched. CDR3 region: CASSLGRGLYNEQFF. The DNA of the CDR3 is TGTGCCAGCAGTTTGGGCAGGGGGCTGTACAATGAGCAGTTCTTC.

The V call is TRBV19, the J call TRBJ1-2; a possible D gene is TRBD1 (5 bases). Deletions cut 3 bases from V and 3 bases from J, with 11 bases between. The length of the CDR3 is 14 residues. Germline assignment: CDR1 LNHDA and CDR2 SQIVND (reference sequence). The CDR3: CASSIMGGDYGYTF. CDR3 bases: TGTGCCAGTAGTATTATGGGAGGGGACTATGGCTACACCTTC.

The table lists this clone with a count of one. The chain combines TRBV6-1 with TRBJ2-3; D gene unclear. Germline CDR1 reads MNHNS; CDR2 reads SASEGT. The V end was cut by 1 base, the J end by 4 bases, with 3 bases between. This CDR3 region has 12 residues. The CDR3 is CASSEVADTQYF. Here the CDR3 DNA reads TGTGCCAGCAGTGAAGTCGCAGATACGCAGTATTTT.

V usage is TRBV5-1 and J usage is TRBJ2-7, with 12 bases matching TRBD2. CDR3 length: 15 residues. The germline V gene encodes CDR1 SGHRS and CDR2 YFSETQ. Unmatched junction bases numbered 4, after V lost 3 bases and J lost 3 bases. In DNA, the CDR3 is TGCGCCAGCAGCTCACTAGCGGGAGGAGGCTACGAGCAGTACTTC. This codes for CASSSLAGGGYEQYF. The full variable domain, with the rest looked up from reference TRBV5-1 and TRBJ2-7, is KAGVTQTPRYLIKTRGQQVTLSCSPISGHRSVSWYQQTPGQGLQFLFEYFSETQRNKGNFPGRFSGRQFSNSRSEMNVSTLELGDSALYLCASSSLAGGGYEQYFGPGTRLTVT.

The chain couples TRBV27 to TRBJ2-7; 12 positions agree with TRBD2. The ends lost 8 bases at V and 7 bases at J; junction bases unmatched: 9. The germline CDR1 and CDR2 sequences are MNHEY and SMNVEV (reference sequence). The CDR3 is made up of 14 amino acids. CDR3 sequence: CASRTSGTNREQYF. CDR3 coding DNA: TGTGCCAGCCGGACTAGCGGGACTAATCGGGAGCAGTACTTC.

This clone was recorded only once. The rearrangement links TRBV28 to TRBJ1-5, with a tentative D call TRBD1 (5 bases). Germline V gene lookup returns CDR1 MDHEN and CDR2 SYDVKM. This CDR3 has 15 residues. V was trimmed by 2 bases and J by 6 bases, leaving 14 bases between them. The CDR3 here is CASSLGQGLVQPQHF. The CDR3 coding sequence is TGTGCCAGCAGTTTAGGCCAGGGATTAGTTCAGCCCCAGCATTTT. The full variable domain, with the rest looked up from reference TRBV28 and TRBJ1-5, is DVKVTQSSRYLVKRTGEKVFLECVQDMDHENMFWYRQDPGLGLRLIYFSYDVKMKEKGDIPEGYSVSREKKERFSLILESASTNQTSMYLCASSLGQGLVQPQHFGDGTRLSIL.

This chain connects TRBV19 to TRBJ1-1, with TRBD1 identical over 7 bases. The trim removed 1 base at V and 0 bases at J, leaving 8 bases unmatched. The CDR3 spans 17 residues. Per germline, CDR1 LNHDA and CDR2 SQIVND (reference sequence). The CDR3 here is CASSIGQGVWMNTEAFF. CDR3 sequence (DNA): TGTGCCAGTAGTATAGGGCAGGGGGTTTGGATGAACACTGAAGCTTTCTTT.

CDR3 loop: CASSPLGFGVSSGNTIYF. The CDR3 DNA reads as TGTGCCAGCTCACCTCTTGGGTTCGGAGTCAGCTCTGGAAACACCATATATTTT. The V and J genes are TRBV18 and TRBJ1-3; no definite D call. Germline V CDR1 and CDR2: KGHSH, LQKENI. The V gene lost 3 bases and the J gene lost 0 bases, with 18 bases spanning the gap. CDR3 length: 18 residues. Drawing the rest from reference TRBV18 and TRBJ1-3, the complete variable domain is NAGVMQNPRHLVRRRGQEARLRCSPMKGHSHVYWYRQLPEEGLKFMVYLQKENIIDESGMPKERFSAEFPKEGPSILRIQQVVRGDSAAYFCASSPLGFGVSSGNTIYFGEGSWLTVV.

This clone was recorded a few times. This chain links TRBV7-8 with TRBJ1-3; D not resolved. This CDR3 contains 12 residues. The germline V and J ends were trimmed by 5 bases and 6 bases, with 8 bases remaining between them. Germline V gives CDR1 SGHVS, CDR2 FQNEAQ. This CDR3 is CASSPAINTIYF. The CDR3 DNA follows: TGTGCCAGCAGCCCCGCTATAAACACCATATATTTT.

The chain joins TRBV29-1 to TRBJ1-2; 9 bases are shared with TRBD1. Germline CDR1 and CDR2: SQVTM and ANQGSEA. J gave up 4 bases and V 8 bases, and 14 bases lay outside the gene matches. The CDR3 loop spans 15 amino acids. This chain's CDR3 is CSILIPTGGAYGYTF. The CDR3 coding sequence is TGCAGCATTCTTATTCCGACAGGGGGAGCCTATGGCTACACCTTC.

V is TRBV19 and J is TRBJ1-5; TRBD1 matches at 9 bases. In germline, CDR1 is LNHDA, CDR2 SQIVND (reference sequence). J gave up 2 bases and V 5 bases, and 7 bases lay outside the gene matches. The CDR3 spans 16 residues. The CDR3 spells CASSLRQGGGNQPQHF. The CDR3 DNA reads TGTGCCAGTAGTCTCCGACAGGGGGGAGGCAATCAGCCCCAGCATTTT.

The chain links TRBV7-8 to TRBJ1-2, with 7 bases identical to TRBD1. The germline CDR1 and CDR2 sequences are SGHVS and FQNEAQ. The CDR3 loop spans 16 amino acids. The ends lost 3 bases at V and 3 bases at J; junction bases unmatched: 10. The CDR3 region has the DNA TGTGCCAGCAGCTTGGGGCCACAGGGGCAAGACTATGGCTACACCTTC. Encoded protein: CASSLGPQGQDYGYTF. Using reference TRBV7-8 and TRBJ1-2 for the parts outside the CDR3, the full variable domain is GAGVSQSPRYKVAKRGQDVALRCDPISGHVSLFWYQQALGQGPEFLTYFQNEAQLDKSGLPSDRFFAERPEGSVSTLKIQRTQQEDSAVYLCASSLGPQGQDYGYTFGSGTRLTVV.

This chain uses TRBV19 with TRBJ2-3; weak D call: TRBD2 (6 bases). Germline CDR1 reads LNHDA; CDR2 reads SQIVND (reference sequence). V dropped 6 bases and J dropped 5 bases, with 12 bases sitting between them. The CDR3 sequence is 13 residues long. CDR3 loop: CASRGGGGDTQYF. The CDR3 DNA sequence: TGTGCCAGTAGGGGTGGGGGAGGAGATACGCAGTATTTT.

The chain combines TRBV28 with TRBJ2-1; 8 bases match TRBD2. This CDR3 has 14 residues. Trimming cost V 4 bases and J 7 bases; bases outside gene matches: 6. Germline CDR1 reads MDHEN; CDR2 reads SYDVKM. Here the CDR3 reads CASSSWTSPNEQFF. CDR3 sequence (DNA): TGTGCCAGCAGTTCATGGACTAGCCCGAATGAGCAGTTCTTC.

This clone has just one count. The J gene is TRBJ2-1, the V gene TRBV3-1 (or the pseudogene TRBV3-2), with 9 positions matching TRBD2. The CDR3 has 15 amino acids. The J segment lost 10 bases and the V segment lost 0 bases, leaving 7 bases of the junction unmatched. Germline loops: CDR1 LGHDT, CDR2 YNNKEL (reference sequence). CDR3: CASSQEGVGLAEQFF. DNA of the CDR3: TGTGCCAGCAGCCAAGAGGGGGTTGGACTAGCGGAGCAGTTCTTC.

The rearrangement uses TRBV7-8 and TRBJ2-3; 7 bases match TRBD2. V lost 2 bases and J lost 2; bases outside the gene matches: 4. The germline CDR1 and CDR2 sequences are SGHVS and FQNEAQ. The CDR3 runs 15 residues. CDR3 DNA sequence: TGTGCCAGCAGCTTACTTGGGGGGGTCACAGATACGCAGTATTTT. As protein: CASSLLGGVTDTQYF.

The J gene is TRBJ1-3, the V gene TRBV9, with D unresolved. V shed 2 bases and J shed 0 bases, with 15 bases lying between them. This CDR3 contains 17 residues. Germline assignment: CDR1 SGDLS and CDR2 YYNGEE. CDR3 residues: CASSVIGAASSGNTIYF. The CDR3 DNA follows: TGTGCCAGCAGCGTCATCGGAGCGGCCAGCTCTGGAAACACCATATATTTT.

The V gene is TRBV5-4, the J gene TRBJ2-2; 9 bases match TRBD1. V was pared by 10 bases and J by 5 bases, with 9 bases of the junction left unmatched. The CDR3 loop spans 14 amino acids. Germline V CDR1 and CDR2: SGHNT, YYREEE (reference sequence). The CDR3 DNA is TGTGCCGGACGACAGGGGGGTGCGACCGGGGAGCTGTTTTTT. Residues: CAGRQGGATGELFF.

This clone was counted a few times. The chain uses TRBV19 and TRBJ2-1, with 7 bases fitting TRBD2. Germline V CDR1 and CDR2: LNHDA, SQIVND (reference sequence). Unmatched junction bases numbered 9, after V lost 5 bases and J lost 5 bases. The CDR3 extends over 15 amino acids. The CDR3 DNA reads as TGTGCCAGTAGTCCCCGACTAGCACCCCACAATGAGCAGTTCTTC. Its protein product is CASSPRLAPHNEQFF.